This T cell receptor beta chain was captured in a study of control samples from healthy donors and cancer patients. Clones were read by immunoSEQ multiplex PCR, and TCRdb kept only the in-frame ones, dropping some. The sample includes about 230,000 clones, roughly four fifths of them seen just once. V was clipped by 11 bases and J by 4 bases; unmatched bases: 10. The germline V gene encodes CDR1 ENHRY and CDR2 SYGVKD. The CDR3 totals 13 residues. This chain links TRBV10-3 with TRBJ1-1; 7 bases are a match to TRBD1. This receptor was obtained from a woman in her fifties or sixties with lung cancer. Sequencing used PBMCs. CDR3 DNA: TGTGCCGTCCGGGACAGCGTAACCACTGAAGCTTTCTTT. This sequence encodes CAVRDSVTTEAFF.